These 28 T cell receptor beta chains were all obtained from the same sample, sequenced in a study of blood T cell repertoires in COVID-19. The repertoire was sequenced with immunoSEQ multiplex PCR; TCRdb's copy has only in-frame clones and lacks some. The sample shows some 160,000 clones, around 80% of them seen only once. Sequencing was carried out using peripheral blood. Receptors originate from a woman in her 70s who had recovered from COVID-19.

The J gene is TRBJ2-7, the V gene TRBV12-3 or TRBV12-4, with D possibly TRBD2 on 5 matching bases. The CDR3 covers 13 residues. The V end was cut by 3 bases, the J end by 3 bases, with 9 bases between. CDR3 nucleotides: TGTGCCAGCAGTTTCGGGGTGCGCTACGAGCAGTACTTC. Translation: CASSFGVRYEQYF.

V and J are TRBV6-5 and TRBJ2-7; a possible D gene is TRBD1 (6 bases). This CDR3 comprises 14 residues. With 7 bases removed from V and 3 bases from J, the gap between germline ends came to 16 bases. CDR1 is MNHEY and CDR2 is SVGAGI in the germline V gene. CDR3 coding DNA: TGTGCCAGCACCAGAACAGGGATAAACTACGAGCAGTACTTC. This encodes CASTRTGINYEQYF.

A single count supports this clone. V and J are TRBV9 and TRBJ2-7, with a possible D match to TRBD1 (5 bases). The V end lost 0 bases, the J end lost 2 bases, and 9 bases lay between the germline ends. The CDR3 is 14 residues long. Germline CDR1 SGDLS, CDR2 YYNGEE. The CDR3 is CASSVDRRPYEQYF. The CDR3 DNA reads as TGTGCCAGCAGCGTAGACAGGAGACCCTACGAGCAGTACTTC.

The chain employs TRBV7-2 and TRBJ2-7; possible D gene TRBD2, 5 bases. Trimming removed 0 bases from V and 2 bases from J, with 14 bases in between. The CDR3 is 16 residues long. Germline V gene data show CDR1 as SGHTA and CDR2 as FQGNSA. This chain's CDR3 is CASSLAEGADPYEQYF. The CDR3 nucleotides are TGTGCCAGCAGCTTAGCCGAGGGAGCGGACCCCTACGAGCAGTACTTC.

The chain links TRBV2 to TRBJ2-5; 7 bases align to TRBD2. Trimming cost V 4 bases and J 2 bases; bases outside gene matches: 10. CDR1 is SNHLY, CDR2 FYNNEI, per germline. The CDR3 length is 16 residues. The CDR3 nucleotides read TGTGCCAGCAGTGGGGTGGGCGGGAGACAACAAGAGACCCAGTACTTC. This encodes CASSGVGGRQQETQYF. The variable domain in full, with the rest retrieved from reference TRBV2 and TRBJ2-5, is EPEVTQTPSHQVTQMGQEVILRCVPISNHLYFYWYRQILGQKVEFLVSFYNNEISEKSEIFDDQFSVERPDGSNFTLKIRSTKLEDSAMYFCASSGVGGRQQETQYFGPGTRLLVL.

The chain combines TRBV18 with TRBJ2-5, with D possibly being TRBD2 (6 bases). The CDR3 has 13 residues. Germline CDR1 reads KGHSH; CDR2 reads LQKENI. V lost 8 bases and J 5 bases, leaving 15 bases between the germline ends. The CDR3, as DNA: TGTGCCAGCACCGGACCGGGGAGGGAGACCCAGTACTTC. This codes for CASTGPGRETQYF.

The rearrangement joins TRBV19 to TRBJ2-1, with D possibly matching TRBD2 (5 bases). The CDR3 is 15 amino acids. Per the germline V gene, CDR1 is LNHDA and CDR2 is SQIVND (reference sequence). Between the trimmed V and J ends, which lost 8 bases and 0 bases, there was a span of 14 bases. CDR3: CASSLSGPSYNEQFF. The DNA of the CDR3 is TGTGCCAGTTCCCTCAGCGGTCCCTCCTACAATGAGCAGTTCTTC.

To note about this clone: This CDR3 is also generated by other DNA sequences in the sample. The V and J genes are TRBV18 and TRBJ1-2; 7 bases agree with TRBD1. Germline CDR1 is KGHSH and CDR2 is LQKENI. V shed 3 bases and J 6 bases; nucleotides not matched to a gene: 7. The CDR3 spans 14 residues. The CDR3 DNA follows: TGTGCCAGCTCACCGACAGGGCTCCGAAATGGCTACACCTTC. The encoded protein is CASSPTGLRNGYTF.

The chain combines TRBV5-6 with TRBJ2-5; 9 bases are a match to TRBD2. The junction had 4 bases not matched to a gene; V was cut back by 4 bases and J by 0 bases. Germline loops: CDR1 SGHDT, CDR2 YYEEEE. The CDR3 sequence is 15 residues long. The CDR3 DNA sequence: TGTGCCAGCAGCAGACTAGCGGAGGACCAAGAGACCCAGTACTTC. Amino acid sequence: CASSRLAEDQETQYF.

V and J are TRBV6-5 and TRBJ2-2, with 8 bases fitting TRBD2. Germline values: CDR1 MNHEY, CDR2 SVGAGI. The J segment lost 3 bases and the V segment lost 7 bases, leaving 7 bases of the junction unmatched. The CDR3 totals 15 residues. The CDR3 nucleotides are TGTGCCAGCACCTCCCGGGGGGGATACACCGGGGAGCTGTTTTTT. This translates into CASTSRGGYTGELFF.

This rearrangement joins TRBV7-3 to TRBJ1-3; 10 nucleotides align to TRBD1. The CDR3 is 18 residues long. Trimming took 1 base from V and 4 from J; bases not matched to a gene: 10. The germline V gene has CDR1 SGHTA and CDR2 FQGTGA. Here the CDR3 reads CASSLRGRDRGDGNTIYF. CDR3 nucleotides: TGTGCCAGCAGCTTAAGGGGTCGGGACAGGGGAGACGGAAACACCATATATTTT. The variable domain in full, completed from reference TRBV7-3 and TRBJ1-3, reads GAGVSQTPSNKVTEKGKYVELRCDPISGHTALYWYRQSLGQGPEFLIYFQGTGAADDSGLPNDRFFAVRPEGSVSTLKIQRTERGDSAVYLCASSLRGRDRGDGNTIYFGEGSWLTVV.

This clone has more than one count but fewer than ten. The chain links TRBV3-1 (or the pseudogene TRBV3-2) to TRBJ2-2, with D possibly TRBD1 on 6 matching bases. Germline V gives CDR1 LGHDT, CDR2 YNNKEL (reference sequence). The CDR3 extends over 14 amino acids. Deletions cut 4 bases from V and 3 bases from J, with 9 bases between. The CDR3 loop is CASSPQGYTGELFF. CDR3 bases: TGTGCCAGCAGCCCCCAGGGGTACACCGGGGAGCTGTTTTTT.

The DNA of the CDR3 is TGTGCCAGCAGCTTAGGGACAGGGGTACGCGCTGAGCAGTTCTTC. It is translated as CASSLGTGVRAEQFF. V gene TRBV7-3 combines with J gene TRBJ2-1, with 10 nucleotides matching TRBD1. The germline gives CDR1 SGHTA, CDR2 FQGTGA. The trim removed 2 bases at V and 9 bases at J, leaving 7 bases unmatched. This CDR3 comprises 15 residues. Filled out from reference TRBV7-3 and TRBJ2-1, the complete variable domain reads GAGVSQTPSNKVTEKGKYVELRCDPISGHTALYWYRQSLGQGPEFLIYFQGTGAADDSGLPNDRFFAVRPEGSVSTLKIQRTERGDSAVYLCASSLGTGVRAEQFFGPGTRLTVL.

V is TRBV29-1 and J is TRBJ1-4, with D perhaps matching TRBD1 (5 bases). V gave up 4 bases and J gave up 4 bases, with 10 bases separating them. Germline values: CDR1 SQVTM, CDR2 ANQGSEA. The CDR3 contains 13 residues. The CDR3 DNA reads TGCAGCGTTGGGCGGGGCGTTAATGAAAAACTGTTTTTT. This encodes CSVGRGVNEKLFF. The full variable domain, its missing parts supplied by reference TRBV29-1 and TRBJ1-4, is SAVISQKPSRDICQRGTSLTIQCQVDSQVTMMFWYRQQPGQSLTLIATANQGSEATYESGFVIDKFPISRPNLTFSTLTVSNMSPEDSSIYLCSVGRGVNEKLFFGSGTQLSVL.

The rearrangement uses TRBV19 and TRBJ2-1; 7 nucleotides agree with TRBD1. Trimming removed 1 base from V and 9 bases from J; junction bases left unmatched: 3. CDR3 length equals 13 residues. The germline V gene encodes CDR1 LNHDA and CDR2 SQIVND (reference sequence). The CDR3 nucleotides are TGTGCCAGTAGTATAGGCCAGGGGGTTGAGCAGTTCTTC. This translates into CASSIGQGVEQFF.

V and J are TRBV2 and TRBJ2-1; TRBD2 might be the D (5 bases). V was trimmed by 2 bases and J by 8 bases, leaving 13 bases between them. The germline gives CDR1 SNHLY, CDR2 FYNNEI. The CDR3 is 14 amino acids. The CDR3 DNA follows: TGTGCCAGCAGTGAAATGGCCTCAGCGGATGAGCAGTTCTTC. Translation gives CASSEMASADEQFF.

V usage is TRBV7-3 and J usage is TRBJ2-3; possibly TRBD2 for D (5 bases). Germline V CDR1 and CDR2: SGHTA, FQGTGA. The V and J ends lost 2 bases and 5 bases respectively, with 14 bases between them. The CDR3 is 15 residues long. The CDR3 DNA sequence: TGTGCCAGCAGCTTAGTGGGGTTCGAGGGAGATACGCAGTATTTT. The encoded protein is CASSLVGFEGDTQYF.

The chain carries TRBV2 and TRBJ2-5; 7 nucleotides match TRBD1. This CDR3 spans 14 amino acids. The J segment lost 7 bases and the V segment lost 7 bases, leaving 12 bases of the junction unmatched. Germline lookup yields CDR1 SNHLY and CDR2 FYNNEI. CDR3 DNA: TGTGCCAGCAAGGACAGGCCGTCTCTTGGGACCCAGTACTTC. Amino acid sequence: CASKDRPSLGTQYF.

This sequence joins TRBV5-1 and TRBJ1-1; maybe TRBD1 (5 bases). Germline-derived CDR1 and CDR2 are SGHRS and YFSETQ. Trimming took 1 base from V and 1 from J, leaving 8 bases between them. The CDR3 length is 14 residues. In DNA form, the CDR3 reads TGCGCCAGCAGCTTGTCCAGGGCGAACACTGAAGCTTTCTTT. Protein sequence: CASSLSRANTEAFF.

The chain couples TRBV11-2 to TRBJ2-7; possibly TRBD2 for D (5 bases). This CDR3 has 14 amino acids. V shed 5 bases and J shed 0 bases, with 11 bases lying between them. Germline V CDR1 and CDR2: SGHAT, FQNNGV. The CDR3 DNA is TGTGCCAGCAGCACCAGCGGAAGCTCCTACGAGCAGTACTTC. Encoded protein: CASSTSGSSYEQYF.

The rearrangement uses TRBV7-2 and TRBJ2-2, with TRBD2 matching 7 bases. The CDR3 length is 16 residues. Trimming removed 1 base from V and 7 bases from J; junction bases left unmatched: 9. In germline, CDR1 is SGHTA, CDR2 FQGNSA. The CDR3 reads CASSLGGGRRGGELFF. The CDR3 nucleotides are TGTGCCAGCAGCTTAGGGGGCGGGAGACGGGGCGGGGAGCTGTTTTTT.

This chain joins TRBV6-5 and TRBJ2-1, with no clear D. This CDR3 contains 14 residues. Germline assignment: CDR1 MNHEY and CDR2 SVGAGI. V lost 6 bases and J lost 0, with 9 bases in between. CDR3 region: CASSPRGSYNEQFF. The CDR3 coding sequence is TGTGCCAGCAGCCCCCGAGGCTCCTACAATGAGCAGTTCTTC.

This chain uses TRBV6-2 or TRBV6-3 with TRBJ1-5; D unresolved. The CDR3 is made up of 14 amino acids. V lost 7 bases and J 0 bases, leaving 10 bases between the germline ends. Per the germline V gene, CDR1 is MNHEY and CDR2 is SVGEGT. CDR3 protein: CASNPSGSNQPQHF. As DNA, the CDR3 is TGTGCCAGCAACCCGTCGGGTAGCAATCAGCCCCAGCATTTT.

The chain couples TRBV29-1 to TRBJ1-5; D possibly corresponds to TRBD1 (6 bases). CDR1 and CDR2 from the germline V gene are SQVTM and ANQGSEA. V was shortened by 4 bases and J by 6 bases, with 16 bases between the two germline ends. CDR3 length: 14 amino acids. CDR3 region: CSVVAGERGQPQHF. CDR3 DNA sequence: TGCAGCGTTGTTGCAGGGGAAAGGGGTCAGCCCCAGCATTTT.

The CDR3 bases are TGTGCCAGCAGTTTAGGGGGGGGGTCGGAGCTGTTTTTT. Protein product: CASSLGGGSELFF. V and J are TRBV12-3 or TRBV12-4 and TRBJ2-2; 7 bases are shared with TRBD2. The CDR3 is made up of 13 amino acids. J gave up 10 bases and V 1 base, and 3 bases lay outside the gene matches.

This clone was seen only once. CDR3 residues: CASTPGQGHEQYF. The CDR3, as DNA: TGTGCCAGCACCCCCGGACAGGGGCACGAGCAGTACTTC. The V gene is TRBV27, the J gene TRBJ2-7, with 9 bases that match TRBD1. V lost 7 bases, J lost 5 bases, and 6 bases stayed unmatched. The CDR3 contains 13 residues. Germline V CDR1 and CDR2: MNHEY, SMNVEV (reference sequence).

The CDR3 coding sequence is TGTGCCAGCACCCCGGGACAGGTATACGAGCAGTACTTC. Translated, it gives CASTPGQVYEQYF. V gene TRBV2 combines with J gene TRBJ2-7, with 8 nucleotides matching TRBD1. The CDR3 covers 13 residues. Looked up from germline, CDR1 is SNHLY and CDR2 is FYNNEI. Germline trimming cut 7 bases from V and 4 bases from J; bases unmatched to any gene: 6.

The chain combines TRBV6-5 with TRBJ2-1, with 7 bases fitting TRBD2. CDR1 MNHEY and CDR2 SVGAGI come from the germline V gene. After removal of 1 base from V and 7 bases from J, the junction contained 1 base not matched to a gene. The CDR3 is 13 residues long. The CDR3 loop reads CASSYFGGNEQFF. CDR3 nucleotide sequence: TGTGCCAGCAGTTACTTCGGGGGGAATGAGCAGTTCTTC.